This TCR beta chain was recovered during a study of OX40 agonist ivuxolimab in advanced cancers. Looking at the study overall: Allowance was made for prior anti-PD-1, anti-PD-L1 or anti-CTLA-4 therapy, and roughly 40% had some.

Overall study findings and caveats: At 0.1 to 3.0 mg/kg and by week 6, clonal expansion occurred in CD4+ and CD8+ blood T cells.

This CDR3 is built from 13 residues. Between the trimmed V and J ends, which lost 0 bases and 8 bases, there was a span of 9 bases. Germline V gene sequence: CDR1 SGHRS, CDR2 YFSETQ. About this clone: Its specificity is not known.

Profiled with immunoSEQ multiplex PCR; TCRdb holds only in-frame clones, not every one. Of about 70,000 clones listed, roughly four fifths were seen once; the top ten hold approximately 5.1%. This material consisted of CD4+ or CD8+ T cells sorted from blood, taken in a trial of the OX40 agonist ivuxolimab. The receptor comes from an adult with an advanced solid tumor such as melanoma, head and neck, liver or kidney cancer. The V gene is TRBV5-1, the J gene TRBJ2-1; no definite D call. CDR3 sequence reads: CASSLAQPHEQFF. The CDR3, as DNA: TGCGCCAGCAGCTTGGCGCAGCCCCATGAGCAGTTCTTC. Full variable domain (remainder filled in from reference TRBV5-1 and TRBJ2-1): KAGVTQTPRYLIKTRGQQVTLSCSPISGHRSVSWYQQTPGQGLQFLFEYFSETQRNKGNFPGRFSGRQFSNSRSEMNVSTLELGDSALYLCASSLAQPHEQFFGPGTRLTVL.